The entry below describes one T cell receptor beta chain. TCRdb re-called the reads through MiXCR, storing one row per CDR3 protein. The sample consists of almost 550,000 distinct CDR3 sequences, 16% of them appearing once. V lost 4 bases and J lost 3, with 16 bases in between. The germline V gene encodes CDR1 ENHRY and CDR2 SYGVKD. This CDR3 comprises 16 residues. This specimen belongs to a study of T cell repertoires in cytomegalovirus infection. This sequence joins TRBV10-3 and TRBJ2-1; D possibly corresponds to TRBD1 (6 bases). This receptor was taken from a human donor in good health (CMV status not recorded). Some clones in this sample may be carry-over from other donors' samples. The sample was CD8+ T cells from PBMCs. The CDR3 DNA follows: TGTGCCATCAGTGTTAAGGCAGGGGATAACTACAATGAGCAGTTCTTC. This codes for CAISVKAGDNYNEQFF.